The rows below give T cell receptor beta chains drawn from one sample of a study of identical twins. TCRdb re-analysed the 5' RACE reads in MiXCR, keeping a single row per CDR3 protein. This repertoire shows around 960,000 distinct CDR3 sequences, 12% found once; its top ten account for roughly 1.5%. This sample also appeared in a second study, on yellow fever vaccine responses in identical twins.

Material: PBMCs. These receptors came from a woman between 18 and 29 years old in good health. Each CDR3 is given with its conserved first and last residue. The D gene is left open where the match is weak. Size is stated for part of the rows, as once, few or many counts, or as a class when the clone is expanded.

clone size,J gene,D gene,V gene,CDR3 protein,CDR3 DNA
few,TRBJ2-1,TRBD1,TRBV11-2,CASSPRDRGLYTYNEQFF,TGTGCCAGCAGCCCTCGGGACAGGGGGCTATATACCTACAATGAGCAGTTCTTC
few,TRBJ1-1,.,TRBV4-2,CASIDSFDSLGPQNTEAFF,TGTGCCAGCATCGATAGTTTCGATAGCTTGGGTCCACAAAACACTGAAGCTTTCTTT
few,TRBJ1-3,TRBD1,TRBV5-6,CASSLSVTGSVGNTIYF,TGTGCCAGCAGCTTGTCGGTGACAGGGTCCGTCGGAAACACCATATATTTT
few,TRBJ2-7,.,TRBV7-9,CASSFHSSYEQYF,TGTGCCAGCAGCTTCCACAGCTCCTACGAGCAGTACTTC
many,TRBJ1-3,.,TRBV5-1,CASSLTWDFSGNTIYF,TGCGCCAGCAGCTTGACTTGGGATTTCTCTGGAAACACCATATATTTT
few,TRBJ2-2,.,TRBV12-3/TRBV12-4,CASSYTSDRNTGELFF,TGTGCCAGCAGCTATACATCCGACCGGAACACCGGGGAGCTGTTTTTT
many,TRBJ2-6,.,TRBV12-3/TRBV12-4,CASRYSGSSGANVLTF,TGTGCCAGCAGGTATTCGGGGAGCTCTGGGGCCAACGTCCTGACTTTC
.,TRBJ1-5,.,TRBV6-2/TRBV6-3,CASSYYFSIQPQHF,TGTGCCAGCAGTTACTACTTTAGCATTCAGCCCCAGCATTTT
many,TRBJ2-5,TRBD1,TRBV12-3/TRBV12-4,CASSFTGGQGTQYF,TGTGCCAGCAGTTTTACAGGGGGCCAGGGGACCCAGTACTTC
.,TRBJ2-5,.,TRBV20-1,CSASAGMETQYF,TGCAGTGCTAGTGCGGGAATGGAGACCCAGTACTTC
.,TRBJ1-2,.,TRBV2,CASTHKDGGASNRYTF,TGTGCCAGCACCCATAAAGACGGGGGGGCTTCAAATCGCTACACCTTC
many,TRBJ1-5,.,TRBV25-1,CASQGPDQPQHF,TGTGCCAGCCAAGGCCCCGATCAGCCCCAGCATTTT
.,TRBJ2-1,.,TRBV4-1,CASSPQAFGSYNEQFF,TGCGCCAGCAGCCCGCAGGCGTTCGGCTCCTACAATGAGCAGTTCTTC
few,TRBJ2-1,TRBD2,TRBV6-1,CASSRTTSGGLNEQFF,TGTGCCAGCAGCAGAACGACTAGCGGGGGCCTCAATGAGCAGTTCTTC
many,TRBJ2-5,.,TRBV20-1,CSARLPGGALQGETQYF,TGCAGTGCTAGATTGCCTGGCGGGGCCCTCCAGGGAGAGACCCAGTACTTC
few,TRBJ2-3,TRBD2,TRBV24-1,CATASGKEGTDTQYF,TGTGCCACCGCTAGCGGGAAAGAGGGGACAGATACGCAGTATTTT
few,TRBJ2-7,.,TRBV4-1,CASSQGLTVPYEQYF,TGCGCCAGCAGCCAAGGACTAACCGTACCCTACGAGCAGTACTTC
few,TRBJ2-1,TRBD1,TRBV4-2,CASSQVDRGREQFF,TGTGCCAGCAGCCAAGTTGACAGGGGGCGCGAGCAGTTCTTC
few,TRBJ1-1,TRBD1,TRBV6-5,CASSYSYLPGQGWDTEAFF,TGTGCCAGCAGTTACTCGTACTTACCGGGACAGGGGTGGGACACTGAAGCTTTCTTT
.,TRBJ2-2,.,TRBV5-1,CASSLQGTANTGELFF,TGCGCCAGCAGCCTACAGGGAACCGCGAACACCGGGGAGCTGTTTTTT
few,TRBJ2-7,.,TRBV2,CASSEHPGSYEQYF,TGTGCCAGCAGTGAACATCCGGGGTCCTACGAGCAGTACTTC
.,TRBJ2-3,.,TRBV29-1,CSGSEGDTQYF,TGCAGTGGTAGCGAAGGAGATACGCAGTATTTT
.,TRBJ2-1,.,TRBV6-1,CASGKEGSYNEQFF,TGTGCCAGCGGGAAGGAGGGGTCCTACAATGAGCAGTTCTTC
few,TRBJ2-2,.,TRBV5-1,CASSLTVANTGELFF,TGCGCCAGCAGCTTAACGGTCGCGAACACCGGGGAGCTGTTTTTT
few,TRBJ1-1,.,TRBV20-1,CSARGRLNTEAFF,TGCAGTGCTAGAGGGCGGTTGAACACTGAAGCTTTCTTT
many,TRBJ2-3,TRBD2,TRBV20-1,CSAIRLARDTQYF,TGCAGTGCTATCCGACTAGCTCGGGATACGCAGTATTTT
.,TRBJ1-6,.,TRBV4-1,CASSQVRVRDSPLHF,TGCGCCAGCAGCCAAGTTAGGGTTAGGGATTCACCCCTCCACTTT
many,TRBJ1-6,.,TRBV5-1,CASSSGGNSPLHF,TGCGCCAGCAGCTCGGGAGGGAATTCACCCCTCCACTTT
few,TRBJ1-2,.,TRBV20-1,CSARQSNYGYTF,TGCAGTGCTAGACAGTCTAACTATGGCTACACCTTC
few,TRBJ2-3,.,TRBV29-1,CSVPRHRTDTQYF,TGCAGCGTTCCCCGACACCGCACAGATACGCAGTATTTT
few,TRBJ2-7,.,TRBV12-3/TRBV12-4,CASSSMILYEQYF,TGTGCCAGCAGTTCGATGATTCTGTACGAGCAGTACTTC
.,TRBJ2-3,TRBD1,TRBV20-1,CSADRPGQGTDTQYF,TGCAGTGCTGACCGACCGGGACAGGGCACAGATACGCAGTATTTT
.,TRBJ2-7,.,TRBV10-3,CAIMGASYEQYF,TGTGCCATCATGGGGGCCTCCTACGAGCAGTACTTC
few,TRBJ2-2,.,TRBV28,CASSQITGVTGELFF,TGTGCCAGCAGTCAAATCACAGGTGTGACCGGGGAGCTGTTTTTT
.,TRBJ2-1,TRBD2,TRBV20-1,CSAGLASYNEQFF,TGCAGTGCCGGACTAGCGTCCTACAATGAGCAGTTCTTC
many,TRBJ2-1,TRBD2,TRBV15,CATSRDRTSGNEQFF,TGTGCCACCAGCAGAGATCGGACTAGCGGCAATGAGCAGTTCTTC
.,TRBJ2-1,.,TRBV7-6,CASRYDGPSDNEQFF,TGTGCCAGCAGGTACGATGGGCCGTCGGACAATGAGCAGTTCTTC
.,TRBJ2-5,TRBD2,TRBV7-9,CASSAHLADRETQYF,TGTGCCAGCAGCGCCCACCTAGCGGATCGGGAGACCCAGTACTTC
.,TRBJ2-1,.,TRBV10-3,CATRGGGGMNNEQFF,TGTGCCACCCGAGGGGGAGGCGGGATGAACAATGAGCAGTTCTTC
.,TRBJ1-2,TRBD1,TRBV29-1,CSVSPGQGKNYGYTF,TGCAGCGTTTCCCCCGGACAGGGAAAAAACTATGGCTACACCTTC
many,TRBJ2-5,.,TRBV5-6,CASSLVTERQETQYF,TGTGCCAGCAGTCTTGTTACGGAACGACAAGAGACCCAGTACTTC
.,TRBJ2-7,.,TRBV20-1,CSARGAGWYEQYF,TGCAGTGCTAGAGGCGCCGGGTGGTACGAGCAGTACTTC
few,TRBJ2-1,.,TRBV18,CASSPVRIGISYNEQFF,TGTGCCAGCTCACCCGTCCGAATTGGGATTTCCTACAATGAGCAGTTCTTC
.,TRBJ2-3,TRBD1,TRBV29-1,CSVRQGVTDTQYF,TGCAGCGTTCGACAGGGGGTAACAGATACGCAGTATTTT
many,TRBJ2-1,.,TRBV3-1,CASSYYGGANNEQFF,TGTGCCAGCAGCTACTATGGGGGGGCTAACAATGAGCAGTTCTTC
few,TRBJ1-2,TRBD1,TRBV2,CASSTQGAGGYGYTF,TGTGCCAGCAGTACCCAGGGGGCTGGCGGCTATGGCTACACCTTC
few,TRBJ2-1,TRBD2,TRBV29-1,CSVEGSGGASNEQFF,TGCAGCGTTGAGGGTAGCGGGGGGGCCAGTAATGAGCAGTTCTTC
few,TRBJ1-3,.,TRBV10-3,CAISLGAFSGNTIYF,TGTGCCATCAGCCTGGGAGCCTTCTCTGGAAACACCATATATTTT
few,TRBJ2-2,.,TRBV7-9,CASSLRGGTVTGELFF,TGTGCCAGCAGCTTACGCGGCGGGACCGTAACCGGGGAGCTGTTTTTT
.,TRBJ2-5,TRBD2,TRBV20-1,CSARLAGMPGTQYF,TGCAGTGCTAGGTTAGCGGGGATGCCCGGGACCCAGTACTTC
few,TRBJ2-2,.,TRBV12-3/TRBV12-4,CASSFGRGSTGELFF,TGTGCCAGCAGTTTTGGAAGAGGCTCCACCGGGGAGCTGTTTTTT
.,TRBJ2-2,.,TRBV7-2,CASSLDANTGELFF,TGTGCCAGCAGCTTAGATGCGAACACCGGGGAGCTGTTTTTT
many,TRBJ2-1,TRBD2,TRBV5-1,CASSLVISGSSYNEQFF,TGCGCCAGCAGCTTGGTAATTAGCGGGAGCTCCTACAATGAGCAGTTCTTC
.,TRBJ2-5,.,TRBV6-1,CASRETSTQYF,TGTGCCAGCCGGGAGACGAGCACCCAGTACTTC
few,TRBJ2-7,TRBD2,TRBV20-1,CSASPTSSSYEQYF,TGCAGTGCTTCCCCGACTAGCAGCTCCTACGAGCAGTACTTC
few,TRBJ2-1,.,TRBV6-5,CASSYGVSYNEQFF,TGTGCCAGCAGTTACGGGGTTTCCTACAATGAGCAGTTCTTC
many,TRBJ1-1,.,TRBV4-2,CASSPIGGTEAFF,TGTGCCAGCAGCCCCATAGGGGGGACTGAAGCTTTCTTT